Here is one TCR beta chain with its context. CDR3 length: 16 residues. The ends were cut back, 4 bases at V and 5 bases at J, with 21 bases in the middle. Germline CDR1 and CDR2: MNHEY and SVGAGI. Sequenced by immunoSEQ multiplex PCR; TCRdb stores in-frame clones only, minus some. The repertoire holds some 790,000 clones, around 77% seen once, with approximately 1.7% in the top ten. This entry comes from a study of shared clonotypes between healthy human individuals. Study-level information: Each donor's CD8 memory used one plate, CD8 naive two, each CD4 subset three.

Source material: memory CD4+ T cells sorted from blood. The subset is: CD45RA-negative fraction. The rearrangement links TRBV6-5 to TRBJ2-7, with D possibly TRBD1 on 7 matching bases. The source of this sequence is a woman aged 25-40 years in good health. CDR3 residues: CASSSPGARGVHEQYF. The CDR3 DNA reads TGTGCCAGCAGTTCCCCCGGGGCCAGGGGGGTACACGAGCAGTACTTC.